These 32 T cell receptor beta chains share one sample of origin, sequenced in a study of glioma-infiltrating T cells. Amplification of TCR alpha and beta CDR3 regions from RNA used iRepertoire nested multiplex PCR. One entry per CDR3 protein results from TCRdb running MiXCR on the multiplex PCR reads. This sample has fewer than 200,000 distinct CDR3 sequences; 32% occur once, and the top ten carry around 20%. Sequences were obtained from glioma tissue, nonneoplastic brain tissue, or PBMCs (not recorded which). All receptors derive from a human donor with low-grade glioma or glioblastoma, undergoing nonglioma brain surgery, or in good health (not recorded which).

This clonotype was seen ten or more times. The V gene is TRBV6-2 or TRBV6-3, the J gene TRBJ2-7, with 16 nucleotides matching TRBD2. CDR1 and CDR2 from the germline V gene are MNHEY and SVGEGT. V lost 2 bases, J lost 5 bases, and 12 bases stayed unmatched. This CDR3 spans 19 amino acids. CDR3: CASSYEPGLAGGIIDEQYF. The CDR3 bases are TGTGCCAGCAGTTACGAACCGGGACTAGCGGGAGGGATAATCGACGAGCAGTACTTC.

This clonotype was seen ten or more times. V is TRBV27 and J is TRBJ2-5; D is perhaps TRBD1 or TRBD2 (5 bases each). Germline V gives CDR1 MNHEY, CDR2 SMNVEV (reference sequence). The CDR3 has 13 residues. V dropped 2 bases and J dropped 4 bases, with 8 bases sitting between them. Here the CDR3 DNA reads TGTGCCAGCAGTTTAGAGAGGGGAGAGACCCAGTACTTC. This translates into CASSLERGETQYF.

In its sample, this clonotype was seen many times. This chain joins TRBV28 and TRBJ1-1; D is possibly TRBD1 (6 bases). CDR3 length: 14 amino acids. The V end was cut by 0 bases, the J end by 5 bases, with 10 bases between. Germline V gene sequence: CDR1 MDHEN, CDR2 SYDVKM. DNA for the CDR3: TGTGCCAGCAGTTTATGGCAGGGGAGGACTGAAGCTTTCTTT. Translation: CASSLWQGRTEAFF.

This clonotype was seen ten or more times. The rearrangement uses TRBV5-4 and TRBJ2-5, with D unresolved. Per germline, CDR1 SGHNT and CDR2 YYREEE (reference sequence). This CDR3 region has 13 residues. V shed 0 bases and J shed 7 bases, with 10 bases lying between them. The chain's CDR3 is CASSLALMGTQYF. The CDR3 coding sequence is TGTGCCAGCAGCTTGGCCCTAATGGGGACCCAGTACTTC.

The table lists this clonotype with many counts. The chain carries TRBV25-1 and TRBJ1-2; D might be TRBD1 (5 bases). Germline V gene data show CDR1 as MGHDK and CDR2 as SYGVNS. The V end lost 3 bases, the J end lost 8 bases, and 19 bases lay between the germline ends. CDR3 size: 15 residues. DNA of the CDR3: TGTGCCAGCAGTGAGATAGCAGGGAGGGGACGCGGCTACACCTTC. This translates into CASSEIAGRGRGYTF.

CDR3 loop: CTAPGGPNTGELFF. In nucleotides, the CDR3 is TGCACCGCGCCAGGGGGCCCGAACACCGGGGAGCTGTTTTTT. The rearrangement uses TRBV29-1 and TRBJ2-2; TRBD1 agrees at 8 bases. Germline CDR1 reads SQVTM; CDR2 reads ANQGSEA. The length of the CDR3 is 14 residues.

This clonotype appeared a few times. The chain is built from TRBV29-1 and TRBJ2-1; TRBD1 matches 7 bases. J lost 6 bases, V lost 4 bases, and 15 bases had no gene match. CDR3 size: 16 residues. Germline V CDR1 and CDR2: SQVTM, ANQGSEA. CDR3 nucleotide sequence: TGCAGCGTTGGACGTTGGTCCCGACAGGGCAGCAATGAGCAGTTCTTC. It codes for CSVGRWSRQGSNEQFF.

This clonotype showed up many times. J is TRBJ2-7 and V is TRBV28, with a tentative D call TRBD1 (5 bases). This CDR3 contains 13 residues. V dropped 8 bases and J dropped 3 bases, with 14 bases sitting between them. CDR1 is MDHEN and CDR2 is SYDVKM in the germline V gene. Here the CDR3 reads CASARQTYYEQYF. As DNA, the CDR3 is TGTGCCAGCGCACGACAGACATACTACGAGCAGTACTTC.

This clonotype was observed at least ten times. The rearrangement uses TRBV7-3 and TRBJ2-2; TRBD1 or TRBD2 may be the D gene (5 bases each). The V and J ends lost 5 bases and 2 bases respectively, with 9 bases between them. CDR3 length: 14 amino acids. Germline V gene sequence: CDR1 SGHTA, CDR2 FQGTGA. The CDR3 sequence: CASSRDPNTGELFF. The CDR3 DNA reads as TGTGCCAGCAGCCGGGACCCCAACACCGGGGAGCTGTTTTTT.

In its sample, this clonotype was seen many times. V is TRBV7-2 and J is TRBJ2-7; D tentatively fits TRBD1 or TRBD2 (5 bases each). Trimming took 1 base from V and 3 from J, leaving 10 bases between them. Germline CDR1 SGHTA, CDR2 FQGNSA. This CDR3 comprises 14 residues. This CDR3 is CASSLVSGLYEQYF. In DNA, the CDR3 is TGTGCCAGCAGCTTAGTCTCGGGGCTCTACGAGCAGTACTTC.

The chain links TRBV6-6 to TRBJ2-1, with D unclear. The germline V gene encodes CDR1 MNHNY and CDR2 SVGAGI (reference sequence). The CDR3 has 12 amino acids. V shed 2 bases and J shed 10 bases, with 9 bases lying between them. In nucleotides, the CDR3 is TGTGCCAGCAGTTACGGTCTAAAGGAGCAGTTCTTC. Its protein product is CASSYGLKEQFF.

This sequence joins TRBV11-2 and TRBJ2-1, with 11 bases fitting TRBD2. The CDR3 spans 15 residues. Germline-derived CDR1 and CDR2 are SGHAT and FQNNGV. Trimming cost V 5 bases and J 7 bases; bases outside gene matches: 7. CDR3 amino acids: CASSAGTSGTNEQFF. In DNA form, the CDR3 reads TGTGCCAGCAGCGCCGGGACTAGCGGCACGAATGAGCAGTTCTTC. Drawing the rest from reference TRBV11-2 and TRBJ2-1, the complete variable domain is EAGVAQSPRYKIIEKRQSVAFWCNPISGHATLYWYQQILGQGPKLLIQFQNNGVVDDSQLPKDRFSAERLKGVDSTLKIQPAKLEDSAVYLCASSAGTSGTNEQFFGPGTRLTVL.

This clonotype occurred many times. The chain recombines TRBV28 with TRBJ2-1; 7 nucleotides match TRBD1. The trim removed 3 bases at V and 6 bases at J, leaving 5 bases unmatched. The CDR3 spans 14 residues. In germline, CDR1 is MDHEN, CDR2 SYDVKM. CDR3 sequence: CASSFRGQANEQFF. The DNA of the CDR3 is TGTGCCAGCAGTTTCCGAGGACAGGCCAATGAGCAGTTCTTC.

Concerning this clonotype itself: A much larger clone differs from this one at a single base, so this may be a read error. In DNA form, the CDR3 reads TGTGCCAGCAGCGTTAGCGGGAGTCAAGAGACCCAGTACTTC. Its protein product is CASSVSGSQETQYF. The gene calls are TRBV3-1 and TRBJ2-5; 9 bases map to TRBD2. Germline trimming cut 5 bases from V and 2 bases from J; bases unmatched to any gene: 3. This CDR3 is built from 14 residues. The germline gives CDR1 LGHDT, CDR2 YNNKEL (reference sequence).

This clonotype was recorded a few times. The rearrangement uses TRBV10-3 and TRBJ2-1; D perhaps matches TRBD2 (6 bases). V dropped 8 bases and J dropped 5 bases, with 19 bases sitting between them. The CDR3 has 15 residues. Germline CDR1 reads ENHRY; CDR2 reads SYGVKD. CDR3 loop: CAIRVGEAQDNEQFF. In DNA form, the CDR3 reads TGTGCCATCCGGGTTGGGGAGGCTCAAGACAATGAGCAGTTCTTC.

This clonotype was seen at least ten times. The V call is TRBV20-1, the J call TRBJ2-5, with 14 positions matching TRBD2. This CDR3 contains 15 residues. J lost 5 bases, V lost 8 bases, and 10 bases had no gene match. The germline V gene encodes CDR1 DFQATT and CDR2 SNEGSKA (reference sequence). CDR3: CSPGLAGDRRETQYF. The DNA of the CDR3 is TGCAGTCCGGGACTAGCGGGAGATCGGAGGGAGACCCAGTACTTC.

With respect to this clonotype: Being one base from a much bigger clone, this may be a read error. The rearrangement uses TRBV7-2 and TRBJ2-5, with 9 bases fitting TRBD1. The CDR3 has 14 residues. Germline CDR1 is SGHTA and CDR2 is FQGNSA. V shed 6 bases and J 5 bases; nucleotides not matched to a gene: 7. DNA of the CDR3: TGTGCCAGCAGAGGGACAGGGAAACACGAGACCCAGTACTTC. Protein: CASRGTGKHETQYF.

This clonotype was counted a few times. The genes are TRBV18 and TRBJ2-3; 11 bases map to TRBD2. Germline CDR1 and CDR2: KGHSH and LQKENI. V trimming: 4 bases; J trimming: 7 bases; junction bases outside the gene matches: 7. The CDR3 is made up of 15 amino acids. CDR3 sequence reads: CASSRPGLAEHTQYF. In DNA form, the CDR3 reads TGTGCCAGCTCACGACCGGGACTAGCGGAGCATACGCAGTATTTT.

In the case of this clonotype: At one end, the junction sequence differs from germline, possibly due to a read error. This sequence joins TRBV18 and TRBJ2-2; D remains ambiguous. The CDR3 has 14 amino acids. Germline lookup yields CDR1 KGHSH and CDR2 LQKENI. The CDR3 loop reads CASPPRRNTGELFF. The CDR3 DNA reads TGTGCCAGCCCACCGCGGAGGAACACCGGGGAGCTGTTTTTT.

In DNA, the CDR3 is TGTGCCAGCATGGGTAGGGGGTCTATGGCTTTCTTT. Translation gives CASMGRGSMAFF. This chain uses TRBV6-1 with TRBJ1-1, with D tentatively TRBD1 (6 bases). V lost 7 bases, J lost 11 bases, and 17 bases lay in between. The CDR3 contains 12 residues. Germline CDR1 MNHNS, CDR2 SASEGT.

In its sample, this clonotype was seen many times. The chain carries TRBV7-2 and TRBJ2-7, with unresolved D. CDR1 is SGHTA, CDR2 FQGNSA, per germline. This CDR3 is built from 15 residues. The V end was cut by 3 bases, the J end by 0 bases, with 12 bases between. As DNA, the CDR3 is TGTGCCAGCAGCTTCAGCGAGGCAGGCTCCTACGAGCAGTACTTC. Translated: CASSFSEAGSYEQYF.

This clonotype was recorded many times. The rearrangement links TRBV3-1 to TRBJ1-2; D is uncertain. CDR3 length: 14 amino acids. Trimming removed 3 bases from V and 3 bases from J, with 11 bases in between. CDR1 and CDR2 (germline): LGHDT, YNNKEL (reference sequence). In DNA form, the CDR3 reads TGTGCCAGCAGCCAGACATCATCCTACTATGGCTACACCTTC. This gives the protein CASSQTSSYYGYTF.

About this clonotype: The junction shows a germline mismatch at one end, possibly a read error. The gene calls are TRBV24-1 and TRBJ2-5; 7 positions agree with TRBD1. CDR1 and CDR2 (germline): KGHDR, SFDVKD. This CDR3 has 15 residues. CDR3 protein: CATSVARQGGETKYF. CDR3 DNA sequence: TGTGCCACCAGTGTCGCTCGACAGGGTGGGGAGACCAAGTACTTC.

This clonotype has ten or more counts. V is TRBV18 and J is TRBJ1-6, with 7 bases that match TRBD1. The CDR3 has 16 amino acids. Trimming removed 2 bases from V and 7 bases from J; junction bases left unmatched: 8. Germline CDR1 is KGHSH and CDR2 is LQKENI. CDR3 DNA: TGTGCCAGCTCACCAAACCCGACAGGGAACAATTCACCCCTCCACTTT. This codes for CASSPNPTGNNSPLHF.

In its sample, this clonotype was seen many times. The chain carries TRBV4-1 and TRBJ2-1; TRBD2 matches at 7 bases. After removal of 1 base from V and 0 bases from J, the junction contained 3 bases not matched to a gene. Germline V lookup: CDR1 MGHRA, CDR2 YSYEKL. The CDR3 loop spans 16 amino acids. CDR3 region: CASSQVGGSSYNEQFF. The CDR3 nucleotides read TGCGCCAGCAGCCAAGTTGGCGGGAGCTCCTACAATGAGCAGTTCTTC.

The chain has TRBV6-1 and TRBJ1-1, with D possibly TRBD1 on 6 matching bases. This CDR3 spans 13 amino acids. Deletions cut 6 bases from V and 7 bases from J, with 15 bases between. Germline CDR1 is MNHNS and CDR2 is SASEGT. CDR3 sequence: CASSDLQGFEAFF. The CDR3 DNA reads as TGTGCCAGCAGCGATCTACAGGGATTTGAAGCTTTCTTT.

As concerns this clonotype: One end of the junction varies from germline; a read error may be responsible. As DNA, the CDR3 is TGTGCCAGCCCACCTCTTGGGCGTAGCTCCTACAATGAGCAGTTCTTC. Translated: CASPPLGRSSYNEQFF. The chain uses TRBV18 and TRBJ2-1; D not resolved. The CDR3 contains 16 residues. The germline V gene has CDR1 KGHSH and CDR2 LQKENI.

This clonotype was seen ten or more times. CDR3: CSVQTSGSNEQFF. Written as DNA, the CDR3 is TGCAGCGTTCAGACTAGCGGGAGTAATGAGCAGTTCTTC. The chain uses TRBV29-1 and TRBJ2-1, with TRBD2 matching 12 bases. Trimming removed 5 bases from V and 7 bases from J; junction bases left unmatched: 3. Germline V CDR1 and CDR2: SQVTM, ANQGSEA. The CDR3 runs 13 residues.

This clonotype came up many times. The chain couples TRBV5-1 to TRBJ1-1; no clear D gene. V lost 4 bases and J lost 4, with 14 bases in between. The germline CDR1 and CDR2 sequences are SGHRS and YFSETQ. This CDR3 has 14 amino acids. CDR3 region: CASSEDAWSTEAFF. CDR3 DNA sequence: TGCGCCAGCAGCGAGGATGCGTGGAGCACTGAAGCTTTCTTT. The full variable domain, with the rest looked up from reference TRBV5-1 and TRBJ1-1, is KAGVTQTPRYLIKTRGQQVTLSCSPISGHRSVSWYQQTPGQGLQFLFEYFSETQRNKGNFPGRFSGRQFSNSRSEMNVSTLELGDSALYLCASSEDAWSTEAFFGQGTRLTVV.

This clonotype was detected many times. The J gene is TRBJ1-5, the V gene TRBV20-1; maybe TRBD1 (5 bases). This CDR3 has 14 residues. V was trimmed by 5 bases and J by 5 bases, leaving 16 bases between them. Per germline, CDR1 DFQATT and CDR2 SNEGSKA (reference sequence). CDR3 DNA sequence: TGCAGTGCTCTGTATCAGGGTTTGGATCAGCCCCAGCATTTT. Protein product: CSALYQGLDQPQHF.

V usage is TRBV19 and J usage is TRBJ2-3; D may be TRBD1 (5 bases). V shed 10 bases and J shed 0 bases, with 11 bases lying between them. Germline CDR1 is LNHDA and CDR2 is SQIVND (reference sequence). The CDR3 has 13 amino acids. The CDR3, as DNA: TGTGCCAATAGGGGAAGCAGCACAGATACGCAGTATTTT. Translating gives CANRGSSTDTQYF. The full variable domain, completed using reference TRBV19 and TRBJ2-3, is DGGITQSPKYLFRKEGQNVTLSCEQNLNHDAMYWYRQDPGQGLRLIYYSQIVNDFQKGDIAEGYSVSREKKESFPLTVTSAQKNPTAFYLCANRGSSTDTQYFGPGTRLTVL.

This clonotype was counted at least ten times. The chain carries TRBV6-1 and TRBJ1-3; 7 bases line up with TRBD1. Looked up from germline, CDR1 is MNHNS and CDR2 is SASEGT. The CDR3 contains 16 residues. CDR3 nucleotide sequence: TGTGCTGCTCCTAAACGGCACAGGGGAACTGGAAACACCATATATTTT. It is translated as CAAPKRHRGTGNTIYF.